At least ten counts were recorded for the clone carrying this TCR beta chain. Its cognate antigen is unknown. CDR3 length: 15 amino acids. CDR1 and CDR2 (germline): MNHEY, SMNVEV (reference sequence). With 6 bases clipped from V and 1 base from J, the junction kept 6 bases outside the gene matches. Library construction involved attaching unique molecular identifiers to individual cDNA molecules, which allowed quantitative, reproducible TCR counting. Authors' analysis steps: The median was roughly 91,000 TCRs per sample, ranging roughly 23,224 to 750,000. TCRdb re-analysed the RACE reads in MiXCR, keeping a single row per CDR3 protein. The V and J calls, along with clone size, are taken from TCRdb and not from the paper's own processing. This repertoire shows 35,000 to 50,000 distinct CDR3 sequences, approximately 4.5% found once; its top ten account for approximately 1.5%. Specified time point: healthy volunteer bleed at 2 weeks. Someone pulled total RNA out of unfractionated whole blood.

This entry is derived from a study of human T cells and chemical hapten exposure. Study summary: Variability of per-sample TCR yields stemmed mainly from small differences in pooled library volume. Whole-study results and caveats: Unchanged with DPC sensitization were TCRs above 1 in 1000 frequency.

Material for sequencing was whole blood. This chain links TRBV27 with TRBJ1-1; 9 bases fit TRBD1. This receptor was identified in a female donor in good health. Some clones in this sample may be carry-over from other donors' samples. CDR3 coding DNA: TGTGCCAGCAGGAGGACAGGGGCTGAGAACACTGAAGCTTTCTTT. Encoded protein: CASRRTGAENTEAFF.